Listed below are T cell receptor beta chains from one sample, sequenced in a study of cytomegalovirus exposure and HLA in healthy donors. Assay used: immunoSEQ multiplex PCR; TCRdb lists only in-frame clones, some missing. The table lists 75,000 to 95,000 clones, about four fifths of them singletons, with approximately 5.6% in the top ten. The sequencing sample was made of PBMCs. Receptor source: a woman aged 18-30 years in good health and CMV-seropositive. CDR3s include the opening cysteine and the closing phenylalanine or tryptophan. Each record gives: D gene, V gene, CDR3 length, J gene, clone size, CDR3 DNA, CDR3 protein. The D gene is left open where the match is weak. Clone size is shown for a subset of rows, as once, few, many or a class of expanded clone.

D: .; V: TRBV19; length: 16; J: TRBJ2-1; size: .; DNA: TGTGCCAGTAGTATCCGGGGGGCGCGGAGGTACAATGAGCAGTTCTTC; CDR3: CASSIRGARRYNEQFF
D: TRBD1; V: TRBV6-5; length: 15; J: TRBJ2-2; size: .; DNA: TGTGCCAGCAGGGGGACAGGTCAGAACACCGGGGAGCTGTTTTTT; CDR3: CASRGTGQNTGELFF
D: .; V: TRBV5-1; length: 15; J: TRBJ1-1; size: .; DNA: TGCGCCAGCAGCTTGGTGGCAGGGGCAGGCACTGAAGCTTTCTTT; CDR3: CASSLVAGAGTEAFF
D: .; V: TRBV5-1; length: 13; J: TRBJ1-1; size: .; DNA: TGCGCCAGCAGTCGACAGGTGAACACTGAAGCTTTCTTT; CDR3: CASSRQVNTEAFF
D: TRBD1; V: TRBV5-1; length: 16; J: TRBJ2-2; size: .; DNA: TGCGCCAGCAGCCCTGGGACAGGGGGTAACACCGGGGAGCTGTTTTTT; CDR3: CASSPGTGGNTGELFF
D: .; V: TRBV7-9; length: 12; J: TRBJ2-1; size: .; DNA: TGTGCCAGCAGCTTAGATCGGAATGAGCAGTTCTTC; CDR3: CASSLDRNEQFF
D: .; V: TRBV7-2; length: 16; J: TRBJ2-6; size: .; DNA: TGTGCCAGCAGCACTAGAGTCCTCACTGGGGCCAACGTCCTGACTTTC; CDR3: CASSTRVLTGANVLTF
D: .; V: TRBV4-1; length: 15; J: TRBJ1-1; size: .; DNA: TGCGCCAGCAGCCAAGTTATCGGGAGGAACACTGAAGCTTTCTTT; CDR3: CASSQVIGRNTEAFF
D: TRBD1; V: TRBV25-1; length: 13; J: TRBJ2-3; size: .; DNA: TGTGCCAGCCGTGGACAGGGGGCCGATACGCAGTATTTT; CDR3: CASRGQGADTQYF
D: .; V: TRBV27; length: 16; J: TRBJ1-6; size: once; DNA: TGTGCCAGCAGTTTCCGGAGGTGGCACTTGAATTCACCCCTCCACTTT; CDR3: CASSFRRWHLNSPLHF
D: .; V: TRBV19; length: 14; J: TRBJ1-2; size: .; DNA: TGTGCCAGTAGTAGGGCCCGGGGGATCCATGGCTACACCTTC; CDR3: CASSRARGIHGYTF
D: .; V: TRBV30; length: 11; J: TRBJ2-1; size: .; DNA: TGTGCCAGCGGTAGGCGCAATGAGCAGTTCTTC; CDR3: CASGRRNEQFF
D: TRBD2; V: TRBV30; length: 18; J: TRBJ2-1; size: .; DNA: TGTGCCTGGAGTGTACTACTGACTAGCGGGACCACCTACAATGAGCAGTTCTTC; CDR3: CAWSVLLTSGTTYNEQFF
D: .; V: TRBV12-5; length: 15; J: TRBJ2-7; size: .; DNA: TGTGCTAGTGGTTTGGCGGATCTGGGCGCGTACGAGCAGTACTTC; CDR3: CASGLADLGAYEQYF
D: .; V: TRBV6-1; length: 14; J: TRBJ1-1; size: .; DNA: TGTGCCAGCAGTGTTGGCAGGATTAACACTGAAGCTTTCTTT; CDR3: CASSVGRINTEAFF
D: TRBD1; V: TRBV14; length: 15; J: TRBJ2-3; size: .; DNA: TGTGCCAGCAGCCAAGGACAGGGGAACACAGATACGCAGTATTTT; CDR3: CASSQGQGNTDTQYF
D: .; V: TRBV6-1; length: 15; J: TRBJ1-5; size: .; DNA: TGTGCCAGCAGTGATCGCAGGCAGCCCCATCAGCCCCAGCATTTT; CDR3: CASSDRRQPHQPQHF
D: TRBD1; V: TRBV15; length: 14; J: TRBJ1-4; size: once; DNA: TGTGCCACCAGCAAGGGACAGGGAGGTGAAAAACTGTTTTTT; CDR3: CATSKGQGGEKLFF
D: .; V: TRBV6-1; length: 13; J: TRBJ2-3; size: .; DNA: TGTGCCAGCATTGAGGGTCACGGGAAGGCGCAGTATTTT; CDR3: CASIEGHGKAQYF
D: TRBD2; V: TRBV7-2; length: 16; J: TRBJ2-1; size: .; DNA: TGTGCCAGCAGCTTATCAGCTAGCGGAGCCTACAATGAGCAGTTCTTC; CDR3: CASSLSASGAYNEQFF
D: .; V: TRBV4-2; length: 14; J: TRBJ1-2; size: .; DNA: TGTGCCAGCAGCCAAGCCCGGACAGCGATTGGCTACACCTTC; CDR3: CASSQARTAIGYTF
D: .; V: TRBV4-2; length: 17; J: TRBJ2-6; size: .; DNA: TGTGCCAGCAGCCAAGAAGCAACGCGCTCTGGGGCCAACGTCCTGACTTTC; CDR3: CASSQEATRSGANVLTF